This is a list of T cell receptor beta chains from one sample in a study of cytomegalovirus exposure and HLA in healthy donors. Some clones are missing from TCRdb's copy, which holds only in-frame ones; the method was immunoSEQ multiplex PCR. The sample gives 110,000 to 150,000 clones, 70% of which show up once; 2% to 2.5% is in the top ten. Sequenced input: PBMCs. Receptors originate from a woman aged 60-75 years in good health and CMV-seropositive. The CDR3 runs from the conserved cysteine through the conserved F or W. D genes are given only for firm matches. Clone size appears in some rows only: once, few, many, or a class for an expanded clone.

cdr3_nt: TGCGCCAGCAGCCCTCTCGCTAGCGGAAACTACAATGAGCAGTTCTTC
cdr3_aa: CASSPLASGNYNEQFF
d_call: TRBD2
j_call: TRBJ2-1
v_call: TRBV5-1
clone_size: .

cdr3_nt: TGTGCCAGCAGCCCCGAAGGGGGAATGAACACTGAAGCTTTCTTT
cdr3_aa: CASSPEGGMNTEAFF
d_call: .
j_call: TRBJ1-1
v_call: TRBV28
clone_size: .

cdr3_nt: TGCGCCAGCAGCTTGGAGGGACTAGCGGGGGGTGAGCAGTTCTTC
cdr3_aa: CASSLEGLAGGEQFF
d_call: TRBD2
j_call: TRBJ2-1
v_call: TRBV5-1
clone_size: .

cdr3_nt: TGCAGCGTTGAAGGCCCCCAGGGGGCATTGACAGATACGCAGTATTTT
cdr3_aa: CSVEGPQGALTDTQYF
d_call: TRBD1
j_call: TRBJ2-3
v_call: TRBV29-1
clone_size: .

cdr3_nt: TGTGCCAGCAGTCTAGGGACTAGCGGGAGGAATGAGCAGTTCTTC
cdr3_aa: CASSLGTSGRNEQFF
d_call: TRBD2
j_call: TRBJ2-1
v_call: TRBV28
clone_size: .

cdr3_nt: TGTGCCAGCACGGGCAGGGTCCAAGAGACCCAGTACTTC
cdr3_aa: CASTGRVQETQYF
d_call: .
j_call: TRBJ2-5
v_call: TRBV6-1
clone_size: .

cdr3_nt: TGTGCCAGCAGTCGCGGGGTTGATCAGCCCCAGCATTTT
cdr3_aa: CASSRGVDQPQHF
d_call: .
j_call: TRBJ1-5
v_call: TRBV6-5
clone_size: .

cdr3_nt: TGTGCCAGCAGGCGGGACAGGGGATTGAACACTGAAGCTTTCTTT
cdr3_aa: CASRRDRGLNTEAFF
d_call: TRBD1
j_call: TRBJ1-1
v_call: TRBV2
clone_size: .

cdr3_nt: TGTGCCAGCAGCTACCGTGGAGCCAATCAGCCCCAGCATTTT
cdr3_aa: CASSYRGANQPQHF
d_call: .
j_call: TRBJ1-5
v_call: TRBV5-6
clone_size: .

cdr3_nt: TGCGCCAGCAGCCACGGTATAGCACGTGGCAATCAGCCCCAGCATTTT
cdr3_aa: CASSHGIARGNQPQHF
d_call: .
j_call: TRBJ1-5
v_call: TRBV4-1
clone_size: .

cdr3_nt: TGTGCCAGCAGCTCGGGTAGCGGGAGCTCCTACAATGAGCAGTTCTTC
cdr3_aa: CASSSGSGSSYNEQFF
d_call: TRBD2
j_call: TRBJ2-1
v_call: TRBV7-3
clone_size: .

cdr3_nt: TGCGCCAGCAGTGAGGGGCCGGGAGGACAAAATCTCTTC
cdr3_aa: CASSEGPGGQNLF
d_call: .
j_call: TRBJ1-2
v_call: TRBV10-1
clone_size: .

cdr3_nt: TGTGCCAGCAGTCAGGGTTTGAGCTATGGCTACACCTTC
cdr3_aa: CASSQGLSYGYTF
d_call: .
j_call: TRBJ1-2
v_call: TRBV6-1
clone_size: .

cdr3_nt: TGCGCCAGCAGCATAGATCCGACAGGATACTACGAGCAGTACTTC
cdr3_aa: CASSIDPTGYYEQYF
d_call: .
j_call: TRBJ2-7
v_call: TRBV5-1
clone_size: few

cdr3_nt: TGTGCCAGCAGCCAAGTAGGCCAGCGGAATCAGCCCCAGCATTTT
cdr3_aa: CASSQVGQRNQPQHF
d_call: .
j_call: TRBJ1-5
v_call: TRBV4-2
clone_size: .

cdr3_nt: TGTGCCAGCAGCTTAGGGCCGAGGTCCTACAATGAGCAGTTCTTC
cdr3_aa: CASSLGPRSYNEQFF
d_call: .
j_call: TRBJ2-1
v_call: TRBV7-2
clone_size: .

cdr3_nt: TGTGCCAGCAGTCCTCTCAACGGGGTCGGCAATGAGCAGTTCTTC
cdr3_aa: CASSPLNGVGNEQFF
d_call: .
j_call: TRBJ2-1
v_call: TRBV28
clone_size: .

cdr3_nt: TGTGCCAGCAGCTTAGTTACTAGCGCCCAAGAGACCCAGTACTTC
cdr3_aa: CASSLVTSAQETQYF
d_call: TRBD2
j_call: TRBJ2-5
v_call: TRBV7-6
clone_size: .

cdr3_nt: TGTGCCACCATAGGGGACAGGGGGTTTGATGGCTACACCTTC
cdr3_aa: CATIGDRGFDGYTF
d_call: TRBD1
j_call: TRBJ1-2
v_call: TRBV10-3
clone_size: once

cdr3_nt: TGTGCCACCAGCAGAGCTGGGACTAGTTACAATGAGCAGTTCTTC
cdr3_aa: CATSRAGTSYNEQFF
d_call: TRBD2
j_call: TRBJ2-1
v_call: TRBV15
clone_size: .